Sequencing of this T cell receptor beta chain was carried out in a study of CD8+ T cells in alopecia areata (dated by TCRdb to the late 2010s). Describing the broader study: The treated patients, all with moderate-to-severe alopecia areata, were enrolled in an open-label pilot trial of oral tofacitinib given at 5 to 10 mg twice daily. RNA was obtained with the PAXgene miRNA kit for fixed scalp, the miRNeasy kit for PBMCs, and the RNeasy kit for mouse skin. The study used high-throughput TCRbeta sequencing to examine T cell clonal expansion in alopecia areata, in both the C3H/HeJ mouse model and human patients. Patients received tofacitinib for 6 to 18 months and were then followed off drug for 6 months to check for delayed response and recurrence. Scalp tissue and sorted CD4+ and CD8+ peripheral blood T cells from patchy and totalis/universalis alopecia areata patients and from healthy controls were covered by human TCRbeta sequencing. TCRbeta CDR3 regions were amplified by immunoSEQ multiplex PCR using 35 Vbeta forward and 13 Jbeta reverse primers. Biopsies were taken from tofacitinib-treated patients at baseline and again at 4 and 24 weeks into treatment, and several of those patients also had a later scalp biopsy. Scalp clonality was compared among normal scalp (n=4), patchy alopecia areata scalp (n=8), and alopecia totalis/universalis scalp (n=8). On the study overall, not on this receptor specifically: Lesional scalp, especially in alopecia totalis/universalis, showed higher clonality and more expanded CD8+ clones than normal scalp, suggesting antigenic drive. Scalp TCR repertoire analysis is complicated because resident alphabeta T cells in normal human skin are also sequenced, whereas mouse skin is dominated by gammadelta T cells. TCR sequences shared between patients were less clear than in mice, possibly partly because of HLA diversity in the patient population.

Comment on this clone: Its specific antigen is unknown. Base qualities were left out, and no much larger clone turns up one base away.

The cysteine opens and the phenylalanine closes a CDR3 of 13 amino acids. Kept here is only the CDR3 DNA, which spans 39 bases and is read in frame from base 1. V is shortened by 2 bases, J by 5 bases, and the region joining them spans 8 bases. The germline V gene (reference sequence) specifies SGHNT as CDR1 and YYREEE as CDR2. Library generation was performed with the immunoSEQ multiplex PCR assay. To provide template for TCR sequencing, every sample had RNA extracted and reverse transcribed into cDNA. First-strand cDNA was synthesized using SuperScript III with a 2:1 mix of oligo-dT and random hexamers. A synthetic immune receptor repertoire was used to measure amplification bias, and any remaining bias was corrected computationally. Processing in the source paper ran as follows. After raw reads were preprocessed to remove errors, the CDR3 was defined following IMGT conventions as running from the conserved cysteine to phenylalanine. Clonality was computed as 1 minus the Shannon entropy, with the entropy normalized by log2 of the number of productive unique TCRs. Scalp TCRbeta sequences were cross-referenced with sorted blood CD4 and CD8 repertoires so that the CD4 or CD8 identity of scalp clones could be inferred. The source is immuneACCESS, and TCRdb retained only in-frame sequences with V and J called. Part of the clones is not carried over; for the studies checked, unresolved V genes explain less than half of this, and the remainder is unexplained. V and J calls and clone size come straight from that table; D and trimming were deduced from the DNA. Counted in this sample were some 210,000 clones; 50% to 65% of them appeared once. The ten largest clonotypes hold 0.45% of the sample.

The time point label on this specimen signifies: baseline before oral tofacitinib. Peripheral blood and lesional scalp punch biopsies were obtained from patients with alopecia areata. PBMCs were isolated by density centrifugation and stained for CD3, CD4 and CD8, after which CD4+ and CD8+ T cells were sorted on a FACSAria. This chain joins TRBV5-4 to TRBJ1-5; a tentative D call is TRBD1 (5 bases match). Specimen: CD4+ T cells sorted from blood, collected at week 0. The sequence was obtained from a human donor with alopecia areata. The bases read TGTGCCAGCAGCTTCGACAGATATCAGCCCCAGCATTTT. Translation gives CASSFDRYQPQHF.